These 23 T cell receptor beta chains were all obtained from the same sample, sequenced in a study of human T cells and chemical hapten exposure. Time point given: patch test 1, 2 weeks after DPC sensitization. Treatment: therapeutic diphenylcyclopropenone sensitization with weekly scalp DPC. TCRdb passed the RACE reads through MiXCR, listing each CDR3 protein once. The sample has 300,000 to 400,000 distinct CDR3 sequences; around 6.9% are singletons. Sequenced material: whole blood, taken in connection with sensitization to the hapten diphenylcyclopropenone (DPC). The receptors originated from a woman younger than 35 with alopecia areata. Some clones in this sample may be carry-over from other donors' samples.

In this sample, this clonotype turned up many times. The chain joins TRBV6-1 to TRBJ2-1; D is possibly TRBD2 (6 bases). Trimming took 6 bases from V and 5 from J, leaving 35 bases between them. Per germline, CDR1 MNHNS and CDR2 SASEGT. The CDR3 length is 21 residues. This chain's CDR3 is CASRGTLGVTDGVNGNNEQFF. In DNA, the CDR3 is TGTGCCAGCAGAGGGACTTTAGGGGTGACGGATGGGGTCAACGGAAACAATGAGCAGTTCTTC.

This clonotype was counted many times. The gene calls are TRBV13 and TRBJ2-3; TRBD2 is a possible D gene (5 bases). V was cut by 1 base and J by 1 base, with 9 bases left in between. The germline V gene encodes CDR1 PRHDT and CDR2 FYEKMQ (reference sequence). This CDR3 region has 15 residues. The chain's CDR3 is CASSLAQEGTDTQYF. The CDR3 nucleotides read TGTGCCAGCAGCTTAGCGCAGGAGGGCACAGATACGCAGTATTTT.

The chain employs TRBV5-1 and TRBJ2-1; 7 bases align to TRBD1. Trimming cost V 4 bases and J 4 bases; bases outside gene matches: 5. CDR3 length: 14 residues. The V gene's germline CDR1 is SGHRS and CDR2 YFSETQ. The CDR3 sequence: CASSQGQIYNEQFF. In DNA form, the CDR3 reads TGCGCCAGCAGCCAGGGACAGATTTACAATGAGCAGTTCTTC. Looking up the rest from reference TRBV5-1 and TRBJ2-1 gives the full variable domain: KAGVTQTPRYLIKTRGQQVTLSCSPISGHRSVSWYQQTPGQGLQFLFEYFSETQRNKGNFPGRFSGRQFSNSRSEMNVSTLELGDSALYLCASSQGQIYNEQFFGPGTRLTVL.

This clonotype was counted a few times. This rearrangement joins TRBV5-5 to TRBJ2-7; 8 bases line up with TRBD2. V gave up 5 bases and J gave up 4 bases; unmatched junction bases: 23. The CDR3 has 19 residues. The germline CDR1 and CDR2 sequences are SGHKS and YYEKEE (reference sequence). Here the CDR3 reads CASRPPTRFRGGLIYEQYF. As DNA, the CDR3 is TGTGCCAGCAGGCCCCCCACCCGTTTTCGGGGGGGCCTGATATACGAGCAGTACTTC. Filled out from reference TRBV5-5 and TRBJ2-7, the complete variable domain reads DAGVTQSPTHLIKTRGQQVTLRCSPISGHKSVSWYQQVLGQGPQFIFQYYEKEERGRGNFPDRFSARQFPNYSSELNVNALLLGDSALYLCASRPPTRFRGGLIYEQYFGPGTRLTVT.

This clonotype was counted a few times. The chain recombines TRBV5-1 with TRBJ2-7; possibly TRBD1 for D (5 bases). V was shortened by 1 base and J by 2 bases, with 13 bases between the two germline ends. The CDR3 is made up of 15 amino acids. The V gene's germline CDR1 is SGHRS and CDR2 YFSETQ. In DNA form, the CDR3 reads TGCGCCAGCAGCTTGTATAGGGGCAACCCCTACGAGCAGTACTTC. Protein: CASSLYRGNPYEQYF.

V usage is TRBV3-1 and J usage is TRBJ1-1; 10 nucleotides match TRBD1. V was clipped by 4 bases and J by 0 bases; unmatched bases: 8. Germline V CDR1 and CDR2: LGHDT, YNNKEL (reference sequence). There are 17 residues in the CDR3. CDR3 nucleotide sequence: TGTGCCAGCAGCCCCTCCGGGACAGGGGCGGTGAACACTGAAGCTTTCTTT. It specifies CASSPSGTGAVNTEAFF.

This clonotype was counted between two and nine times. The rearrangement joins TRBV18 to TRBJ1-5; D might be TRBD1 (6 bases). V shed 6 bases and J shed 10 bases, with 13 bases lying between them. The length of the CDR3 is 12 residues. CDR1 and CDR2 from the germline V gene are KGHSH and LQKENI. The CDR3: CASSNGGDPQHF. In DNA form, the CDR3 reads TGTGCCAGCTCGAACGGGGGCGATCCCCAGCATTTT.

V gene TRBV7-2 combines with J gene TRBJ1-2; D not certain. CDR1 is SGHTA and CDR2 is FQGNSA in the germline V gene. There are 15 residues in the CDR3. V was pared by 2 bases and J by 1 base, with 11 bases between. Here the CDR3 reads CASSLYAVSNYGYTF. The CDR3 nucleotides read TGTGCCAGCAGCTTATACGCAGTCAGTAACTATGGCTACACCTTC.

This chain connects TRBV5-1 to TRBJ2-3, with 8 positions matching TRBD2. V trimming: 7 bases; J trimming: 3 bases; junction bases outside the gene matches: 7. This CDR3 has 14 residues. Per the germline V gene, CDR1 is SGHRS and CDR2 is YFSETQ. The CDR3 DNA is TGCGCCAGCGGCCGTGCGGGGGGAACAGATACGCAGTATTTT. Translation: CASGRAGGTDTQYF. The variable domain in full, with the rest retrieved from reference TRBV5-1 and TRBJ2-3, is KAGVTQTPRYLIKTRGQQVTLSCSPISGHRSVSWYQQTPGQGLQFLFEYFSETQRNKGNFPGRFSGRQFSNSRSEMNVSTLELGDSALYLCASGRAGGTDTQYFGPGTRLTVL.

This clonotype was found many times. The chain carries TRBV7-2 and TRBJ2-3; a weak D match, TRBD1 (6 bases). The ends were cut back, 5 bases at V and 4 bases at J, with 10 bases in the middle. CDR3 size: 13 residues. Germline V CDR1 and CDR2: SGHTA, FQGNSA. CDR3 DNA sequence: TGTGCCAGCAGCCTCAGGACAGCAGATACGCAGTATTTT. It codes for CASSLRTADTQYF.

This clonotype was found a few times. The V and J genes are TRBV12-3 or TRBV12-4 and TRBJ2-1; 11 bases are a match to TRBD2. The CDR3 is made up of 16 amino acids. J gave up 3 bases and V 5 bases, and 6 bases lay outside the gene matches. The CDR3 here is CASSRTGTSGYNEQFF. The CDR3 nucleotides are TGTGCCAGCAGTCGTACCGGGACTAGCGGCTACAATGAGCAGTTCTTC.

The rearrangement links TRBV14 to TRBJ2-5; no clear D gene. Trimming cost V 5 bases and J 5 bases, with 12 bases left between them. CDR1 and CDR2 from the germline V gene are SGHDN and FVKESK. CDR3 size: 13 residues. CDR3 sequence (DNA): TGTGCCAGCAGCGGGTCCTTAGAGGAGACCCAGTACTTC. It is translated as CASSGSLEETQYF.

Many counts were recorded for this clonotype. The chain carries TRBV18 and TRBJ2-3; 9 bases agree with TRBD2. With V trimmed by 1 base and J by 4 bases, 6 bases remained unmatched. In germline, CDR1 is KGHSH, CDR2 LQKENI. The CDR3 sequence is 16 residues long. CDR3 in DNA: TGTGCCAGCTCACCACTGATTCTAGCGGGGTCAGATACGCAGTATTTT. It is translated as CASSPLILAGSDTQYF. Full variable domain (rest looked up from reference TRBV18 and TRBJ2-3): NAGVMQNPRHLVRRRGQEARLRCSPMKGHSHVYWYRQLPEEGLKFMVYLQKENIIDESGMPKERFSAEFPKEGPSILRIQQVVRGDSAAYFCASSPLILAGSDTQYFGPGTRLTVL.

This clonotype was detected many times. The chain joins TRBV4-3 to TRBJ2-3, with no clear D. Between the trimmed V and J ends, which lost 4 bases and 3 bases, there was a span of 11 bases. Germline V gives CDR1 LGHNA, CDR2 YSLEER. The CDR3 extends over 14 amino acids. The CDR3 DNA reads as TGCGCCAGCAGCCCCCCGGCCCGTACAGATACGCAGTATTTT. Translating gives CASSPPARTDTQYF.

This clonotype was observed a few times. CDR3 amino acids: CASSAESRSPLHF. DNA for the CDR3: TGTGCCAGCAGCGCAGAATCGCGATCACCCCTCCACTTT. The chain links TRBV7-3 to TRBJ1-6; D remains unclear. The V gene's germline CDR1 is SGHTA and CDR2 FQGTGA. The CDR3 loop spans 13 amino acids. V was clipped by 5 bases and J by 10 bases, with 12 bases between them.

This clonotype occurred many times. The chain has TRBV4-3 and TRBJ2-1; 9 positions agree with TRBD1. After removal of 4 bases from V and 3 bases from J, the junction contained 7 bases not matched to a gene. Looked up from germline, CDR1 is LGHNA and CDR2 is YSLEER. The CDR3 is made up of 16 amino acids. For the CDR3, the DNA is TGCGCCAGCAGCCCTCCAGGGGACAGGGACTACAATGAGCAGTTCTTC. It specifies CASSPPGDRDYNEQFF.

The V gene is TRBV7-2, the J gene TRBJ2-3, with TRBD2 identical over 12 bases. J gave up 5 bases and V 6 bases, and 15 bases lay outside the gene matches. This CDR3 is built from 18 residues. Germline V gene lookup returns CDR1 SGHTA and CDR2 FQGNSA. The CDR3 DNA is TGTGCCAGCAGGCCTCACTCGATACTAGCGGGGGGAAGAGATACGCAGTATTTT. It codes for CASRPHSILAGGRDTQYF.

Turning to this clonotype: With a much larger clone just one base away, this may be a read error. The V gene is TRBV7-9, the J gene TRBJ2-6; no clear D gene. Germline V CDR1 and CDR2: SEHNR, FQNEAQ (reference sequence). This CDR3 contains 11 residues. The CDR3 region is CASSSMNVQTF. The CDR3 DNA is TGTGCCAGCAGCTCCATGAACGTCCAGACTTTC.

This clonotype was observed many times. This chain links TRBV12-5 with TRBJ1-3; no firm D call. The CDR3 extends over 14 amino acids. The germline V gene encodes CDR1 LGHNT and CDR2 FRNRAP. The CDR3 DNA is TGTGCCGTACCCCGGACGCCACCTGGAAACACCATATATTTT. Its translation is CAVPRTPPGNTIYF.

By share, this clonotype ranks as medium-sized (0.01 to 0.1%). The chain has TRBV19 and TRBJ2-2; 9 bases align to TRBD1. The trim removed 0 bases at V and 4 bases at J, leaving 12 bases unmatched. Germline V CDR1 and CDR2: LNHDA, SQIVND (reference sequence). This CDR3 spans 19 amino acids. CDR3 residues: CASSIDEGQGRSSTGELFF. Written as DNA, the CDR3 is TGTGCCAGTAGTATAGACGAGGGACAGGGTAGATCATCCACCGGGGAGCTGTTTTTT.

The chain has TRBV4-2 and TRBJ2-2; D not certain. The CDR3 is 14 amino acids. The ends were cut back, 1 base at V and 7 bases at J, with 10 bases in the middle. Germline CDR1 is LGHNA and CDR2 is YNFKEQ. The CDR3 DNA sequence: TGTGCCAGCAGCCAAGGGGGTTTGAGCGGGGAGCTGTTTTTT. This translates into CASSQGGLSGELFF.

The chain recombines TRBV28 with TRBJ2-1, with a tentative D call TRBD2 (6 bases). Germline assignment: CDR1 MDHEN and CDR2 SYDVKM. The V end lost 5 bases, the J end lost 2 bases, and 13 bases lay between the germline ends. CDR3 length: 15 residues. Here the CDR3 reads CASSLGTGAYNEQFF. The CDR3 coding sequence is TGTGCCAGCAGTCTCGGGACTGGGGCCTACAATGAGCAGTTCTTC.

DNA for the CDR3: TGTGCCAGCAGCTTGGAAAGTCGGGTGAACACTGAAGCTTTCTTT. Protein sequence: CASSLESRVNTEAFF. This chain joins TRBV5-4 and TRBJ1-1, with D unresolved. The CDR3 sequence is 15 residues long. The V end was cut by 0 bases, the J end by 0 bases, with 9 bases between. Germline V lookup: CDR1 SGHNT, CDR2 YYREEE (reference sequence).